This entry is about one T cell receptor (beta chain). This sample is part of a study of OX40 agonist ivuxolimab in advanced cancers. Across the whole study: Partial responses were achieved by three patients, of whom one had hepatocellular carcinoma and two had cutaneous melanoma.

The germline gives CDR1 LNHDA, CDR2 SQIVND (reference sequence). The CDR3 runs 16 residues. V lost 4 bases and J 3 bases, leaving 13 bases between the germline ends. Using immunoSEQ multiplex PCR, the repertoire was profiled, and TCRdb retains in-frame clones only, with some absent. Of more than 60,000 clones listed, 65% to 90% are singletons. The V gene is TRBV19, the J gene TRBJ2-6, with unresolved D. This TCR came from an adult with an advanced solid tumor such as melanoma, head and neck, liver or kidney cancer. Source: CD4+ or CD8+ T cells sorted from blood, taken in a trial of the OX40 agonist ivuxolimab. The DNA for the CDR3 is TGTGCCAGTAGTACGCCCTCAGAGGTTGGGGCCAACGTCCTGACTTTC. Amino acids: CASSTPSEVGANVLTF. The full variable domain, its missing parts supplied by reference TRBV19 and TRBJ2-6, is DGGITQSPKYLFRKEGQNVTLSCEQNLNHDAMYWYRQDPGQGLRLIYYSQIVNDFQKGDIAEGYSVSREKKESFPLTVTSAQKNPTAFYLCASSTPSEVGANVLTFGAGSRLTVL.